These 15 T cell receptor beta chains were sequenced from one sample in a study of neurological immune-mediated disorders. In TCRdb, the 5' RACE reads were re-called with MiXCR into one record per CDR3 protein. The repertoire has around 25,000 distinct CDR3 sequences, about 13% of them found once; the top ten carry 10% to 15%. The sequenced material came from PBMCs. These receptors all come from a woman in her sixties with HTLV-1-associated myelopathy (HAM/TSP).

By share, this clonotype counts as medium-sized. The chain joins TRBV7-8 to TRBJ2-3; D remains unclear. The CDR3 runs 15 residues. Germline V gene lookup returns CDR1 SGHVS and CDR2 FQNEAQ. V was cut by 1 base and J by 2 bases, with 10 bases left in between. The CDR3 sequence is CASSLGRQFTDTQYF. DNA for the CDR3: TGTGCCAGCAGCTTAGGTCGGCAGTTCACAGATACGCAGTATTTT.

This clonotype was detected ten times or more. The chain employs TRBV5-1 and TRBJ2-2; 9 positions agree with TRBD2. This CDR3 has 15 amino acids. Germline-derived CDR1 and CDR2 are SGHRS and YFSETQ. Germline trimming cut 1 base from V and 5 bases from J; bases unmatched to any gene: 3. The CDR3 spells CASSLSGGSTGELFF. The CDR3 bases are TGCGCCAGCAGCTTGAGCGGGGGGTCTACCGGGGAGCTGTTTTTT.

This clonotype was counted at least ten times. The CDR3 is CASNLRENTEAFF. The CDR3, as DNA: TGTGCCAGCAACCTACGGGAGAACACTGAAGCTTTCTTT. The chain couples TRBV12-3 or TRBV12-4 to TRBJ1-1; D unresolved. The CDR3 length is 13 residues. The V end was cut by 7 bases, the J end by 1 base, with 10 bases between.

This clonotype has more than one count but fewer than ten. The V gene is TRBV6-6, the J gene TRBJ2-1, with 7 bases fitting TRBD1. Losses at the gene ends were 4 bases for V and 1 base for J; bases not matched to a gene: 4. CDR3 length: 15 amino acids. The V gene's germline CDR1 is MNHNY and CDR2 SVGAGI (reference sequence). CDR3 DNA: TGTGCCAGCAGTTCCGACAGGGATTCCTACAATGAGCAGTTCTTC. Translation gives CASSSDRDSYNEQFF.

This clonotype was seen repeatedly, ten times or more. V gene TRBV6-5 combines with J gene TRBJ2-7; 9 bases fit TRBD1. The CDR3 has 14 amino acids. J lost 5 bases, V lost 4 bases, and 6 bases had no gene match. Germline loops: CDR1 MNHEY, CDR2 SVGAGI. CDR3 DNA: TGTGCCAGCAGTTCACAGGGGGCAGGTCACGAGCAGTACTTC. It specifies CASSSQGAGHEQYF.

This clonotype was seen repeatedly, ten times or more. The J gene is TRBJ2-2, the V gene TRBV9; D may be TRBD1 or TRBD2 (5 bases each). V lost 2 bases, J lost 0 bases, and 8 bases lay in between. This CDR3 is built from 15 residues. In germline, CDR1 is SGDLS, CDR2 YYNGEE. Written as DNA, the CDR3 is TGTGCCAGCAGCGTTCGGGGCGCGAACACCGGGGAGCTGTTTTTT. Translated, it gives CASSVRGANTGELFF.

This clonotype turned up a few times. The chain joins TRBV12-3 or TRBV12-4 to TRBJ1-1, with a weak D call TRBD1 (5 bases). The CDR3 totals 13 residues. The V gene lost 7 bases and the J gene lost 7 bases, with 16 bases spanning the gap. In DNA form, the CDR3 reads TGTGCCAGCACCCCCGGGGGGGGGGGTGAAGCTTTCTTT. This gives the protein CASTPGGGGEAFF.

This clonotype is classed as medium-sized. The V and J genes are TRBV29-1 and TRBJ1-1; D is unresolved. Trimming cost V 6 bases and J 3 bases, with 11 bases left between them. The CDR3 spans 12 residues. Germline CDR1 is SQVTM and CDR2 is ANQGSEA. The CDR3 is CSVTGEHTEAFF. For the CDR3, the DNA is TGCAGCGTAACCGGGGAGCACACTGAAGCTTTCTTT.

This clonotype was counted at least ten times. The CDR3 DNA sequence: TGTGCCAGCAGCCAAGAACCCCGGATTGGCGGGGCTGGAGATACGCAGTATTTT. Amino acids: CASSQEPRIGGAGDTQYF. The chain employs TRBV4-2 and TRBJ2-3, with a weak D call TRBD2 (6 bases). Germline values: CDR1 LGHNA, CDR2 YNFKEQ. This CDR3 spans 18 amino acids. V was shortened by 0 bases and J by 5 bases, with 21 bases between the two germline ends.

The table lists this clonotype with many counts. The chain has TRBV10-3 and TRBJ2-3; a possible D gene is TRBD1 (6 bases). V gave up 2 bases and J gave up 0 bases, with 15 bases separating them. The CDR3 is 17 amino acids. Germline-derived CDR1 and CDR2 are ENHRY and SYGVKD. The CDR3: CAISEPRGQSSTDTQYF. The CDR3 bases are TGTGCCATCAGTGAGCCGAGGGGACAATCTAGCACAGATACGCAGTATTTT.

Sample share makes this clonotype medium-sized. V usage is TRBV20-1 and J usage is TRBJ2-3, with 14 bases identical to TRBD2. This CDR3 comprises 15 residues. CDR1 and CDR2 from the germline V gene are DFQATT and SNEGSKA (reference sequence). V shed 3 bases and J 5 bases; nucleotides not matched to a gene: 4. CDR3 bases: TGCAGTGCTAGGGGACTAGCGGGGGTCAGAGATACGCAGTATTTT. The encoded protein is CSARGLAGVRDTQYF.

By proportion, this clonotype is medium-sized. V is TRBV7-8 and J is TRBJ2-7; D possibly corresponds to TRBD2 (6 bases). The CDR3 extends over 15 amino acids. Trimming left V 1 base short and J 2 bases short, with 12 bases between. The germline V gene has CDR1 SGHVS and CDR2 FQNEAQ. The CDR3 DNA is TGTGCCAGCAGCTTAGGAGGGACGGGGGCCTACGAGCAGTACTTC. Translated: CASSLGGTGAYEQYF.

This clonotype was seen repeatedly, ten times or more. The chain couples TRBV9 to TRBJ2-1; D tentatively reads TRBD1 or TRBD2 (6 bases each). Germline V gene lookup returns CDR1 SGDLS and CDR2 YYNGEE. Trimming removed 0 bases from V and 5 bases from J, with 12 bases in between. This CDR3 comprises 15 residues. The CDR3 reads CASSVGGGLDNEQFF. The CDR3 bases are TGTGCCAGCAGCGTAGGAGGGGGGTTGGACAATGAGCAGTTCTTC.

This clonotype was found many times. The chain combines TRBV27 with TRBJ1-4, with a weak D call TRBD1 (6 bases). Germline CDR1 reads MNHEY; CDR2 reads SMNVEV (reference sequence). CDR3 length equals 15 residues. The V gene lost 6 bases and the J gene lost 8 bases, with 19 bases spanning the gap. In nucleotides, the CDR3 is TGTGCCAGCAGCCCACAGGGCCGATGGCGGGAAAAACTGTTTTTT. Protein: CASSPQGRWREKLFF. The full variable domain, rest sourced from reference TRBV27 and TRBJ1-4, is EAQVTQNPRYLITVTGKKLTVTCSQNMNHEYMSWYRQDPGLGLRQIYYSMNVEVTDKGDVPEGYKVSRKEKRNFPLILESPSPNQTSLYFCASSPQGRWREKLFFGSGTQLSVL.

This clonotype was seen many times. This chain joins TRBV20-1 and TRBJ2-5; D is uncertain. Germline V gene data show CDR1 as DFQATT and CDR2 as SNEGSKA (reference sequence). Deletions cut 6 bases from V and 2 bases from J, with 13 bases between. This CDR3 comprises 13 residues. The CDR3 here is CSAPLPAQETQYF. The CDR3 nucleotides are TGCAGTGCCCCACTCCCAGCACAAGAGACCCAGTACTTC.